The subject of this entry is one T cell receptor beta chain. The target antigen is unknown. Produced via immunoSEQ multiplex PCR; TCRdb's table is partial and in-frame only. The data contain about 680,000 clones, just over 90% of them singletons. The CDR3 length is 14 residues. The germline CDR1 and CDR2 sequences are MNHEY and SVGAGI. V lost 1 base, J lost 3 bases, and 3 bases stayed unmatched. Positive CCR7 selection of CD45RO-negative cells yielded the naive CD8 cells, and terminally differentiated effector memory CD45RA+ cells were excluded. The record originates from a study of shared clonotypes between healthy human individuals. Study overall: Each donor's CD8 memory used one plate, CD8 naive two, each CD4 subset three. Study conclusions and caveats: Clonotype sharing across four donors was observed for 5% to 6.5% of naive CD4 clonotypes.

Input material: naive CD8+ T cells sorted from blood. The receptor comes from a man aged 25 to 40 in good health. V gene TRBV6-5 combines with J gene TRBJ2-7, with TRBD1 matching 7 bases. The CDR3 here is CASSYLGQHYEQYF. The CDR3 DNA reads TGTGCCAGCAGTTACTTGGGACAGCACTACGAGCAGTACTTC.